What follows are 17 T cell receptor beta chains derived from one specimen sequenced in a study of blood T cell repertoires in COVID-19. The repertoire was sequenced with immunoSEQ multiplex PCR; TCRdb's copy has only in-frame clones and lacks some. The sample has around 400,000 clones; about nine tenths are singletons. The specimen sequenced was PBMCs or T cells enriched from blood (not recorded which). These receptors were collected from a woman aged 25-40 years who had recovered from COVID-19.

The rearrangement links TRBV28 to TRBJ2-2; D is possibly TRBD1 (5 bases). Trimming removed 6 bases from V and 0 bases from J, with 17 bases in between. There are 17 residues in the CDR3. The germline CDR1 and CDR2 sequences are MDHEN and SYDVKM. The CDR3 spells CASSPKGRTSNTGELFF. The CDR3 DNA reads TGTGCCAGCAGCCCCAAGGGGCGGACCTCGAACACCGGGGAGCTGTTTTTT.

The V gene is TRBV7-2, the J gene TRBJ1-4; 7 nucleotides align to TRBD1. The trim removed 2 bases at V and 0 bases at J, leaving 9 bases unmatched. The CDR3 spans 18 residues. Germline lookup yields CDR1 SGHTA and CDR2 FQGNSA. Here the CDR3 reads CASSLSPPGGATNEKLFF. DNA for the CDR3: TGTGCCAGCAGCTTATCGCCCCCAGGGGGTGCAACTAATGAAAAACTGTTTTTT.

V is TRBV29-1 and J is TRBJ2-7; 9 bases agree with TRBD1. J gave up 2 bases and V 4 bases, and 6 bases lay outside the gene matches. The germline CDR1 and CDR2 sequences are SQVTM and ANQGSEA. This CDR3 has 14 residues. CDR3 amino acids: CSVGGQGRAYEQYF. CDR3 in DNA: TGCAGCGTTGGGGGACAGGGTAGAGCCTACGAGCAGTACTTC.

In this sample, this clone turned up once. This chain uses TRBV7-3 with TRBJ1-1; 7 bases align to TRBD1. There are 15 residues in the CDR3. Germline V CDR1 and CDR2: SGHTA, FQGTGA. V was pared by 5 bases and J by 5 bases, with 11 bases of the junction left unmatched. In DNA, the CDR3 is TGTGCCAGCAGCACCGACAGGGTGGTAGGTACTGAAGCTTTCTTT. This codes for CASSTDRVVGTEAFF.

This clone has more than one count but fewer than ten. This chain connects TRBV4-1 to TRBJ1-2; D not resolved. With 1 base removed from V and 8 bases from J, the gap between germline ends came to 14 bases. Germline lookup yields CDR1 MGHRA and CDR2 YSYEKL. This CDR3 is built from 14 residues. The CDR3 nucleotides are TGCGCCAGCAGCCAAGGTCTACCAACTTCGGGCTACACCTTC. Amino acids: CASSQGLPTSGYTF.

V gene TRBV4-2 combines with J gene TRBJ1-5; TRBD1 is a possible D gene (6 bases). The germline CDR1 and CDR2 sequences are LGHNA and YNFKEQ. V was clipped by 1 base and J by 2 bases, with 18 bases between them. The CDR3 runs 18 residues. CDR3 residues: CASSQGQVVGAGNQPQHF. CDR3 DNA: TGTGCCAGCAGCCAAGGCCAAGTCGTGGGGGCGGGCAATCAGCCCCAGCATTTT.

The chain carries TRBV9 and TRBJ1-1; D not certain. This CDR3 region has 16 residues. V was cut by 4 bases and J by 6 bases, with 22 bases left in between. Germline V gene sequence: CDR1 SGDLS, CDR2 YYNGEE. CDR3 bases: TGTGCCAGCAGCTTGGGTGCTAGGCAGATCGGTTCTGAAGCTTTCTTT. Residues: CASSLGARQIGSEAFF.

The chain combines TRBV5-1 with TRBJ1-1; the D is unclear. Trimming took off 0 bases at V and 6 bases at J, with 9 bases between the two ends. Germline-derived CDR1 and CDR2 are SGHRS and YFSETQ. CDR3 length equals 13 residues. CDR3 loop: CASSLVAPSEAFF. CDR3 nucleotides: TGCGCCAGCAGCTTGGTAGCACCATCTGAAGCTTTCTTT.

V is TRBV29-1 and J is TRBJ1-1; 7 bases line up with TRBD1. The CDR3 runs 13 residues. CDR1 is SQVTM and CDR2 is ANQGSEA in the germline V gene. Trimming took 2 bases from V and 6 from J; bases not matched to a gene: 6. CDR3: CSVEKGANAEAFF. For the CDR3, the DNA is TGCAGCGTTGAAAAGGGGGCTAATGCTGAAGCTTTCTTT.

V gene TRBV9 combines with J gene TRBJ2-7; D unclear. The length of the CDR3 is 13 residues. With 4 bases removed from V and 0 bases from J, the gap between germline ends came to 8 bases. CDR1 and CDR2 from the germline V gene are SGDLS and YYNGEE. CDR3 nucleotide sequence: TGTGCCAGCAGCCCCTCGAGCTCCTACGAGCAGTACTTC. As protein: CASSPSSSYEQYF.

The chain carries TRBV12-1 and TRBJ2-5; the table's D call TRBD2 went unverified against the DNA. TRBV12-1 is a known pseudogene. This CDR3 comprises 15 residues. The CDR3 here is CASSPPPGYQETQYF. The CDR3 nucleotides are TGTGCCAGCAGCCCGCCCCCGGGGTACCAAGAGACCCAGTACTTC.

The gene calls are TRBV27 and TRBJ2-7; tentative D call: TRBD1 (6 bases). The CDR3 is 15 amino acids. The germline V gene has CDR1 MNHEY and CDR2 SMNVEV (reference sequence). Trimming took 0 bases from V and 4 from J, leaving 13 bases between them. CDR3 loop: CASSLSQGSSYEQYF. The CDR3 nucleotides are TGTGCCAGCAGTTTATCGCAGGGGTCGTCATACGAGCAGTACTTC.

The V and J genes are TRBV11-2 and TRBJ1-2; D not certain. Germline V gene sequence: CDR1 SGHAT, CDR2 FQNNGV. V was pared by 3 bases and J by 8 bases, with 10 bases between. The CDR3 is 12 amino acids. CDR3 protein: CASSLVKRGYTF. CDR3 coding DNA: TGTGCCAGCAGCTTGGTGAAGAGGGGCTACACCTTC. The whole variable domain, remainder taken from reference TRBV11-2 and TRBJ1-2, is EAGVAQSPRYKIIEKRQSVAFWCNPISGHATLYWYQQILGQGPKLLIQFQNNGVVDDSQLPKDRFSAERLKGVDSTLKIQPAKLEDSAVYLCASSLVKRGYTFGSGTRLTVV.

This clone was picked up a small number of times. This chain connects TRBV30 to TRBJ1-1, with D possibly being TRBD1 (6 bases). Trimming removed 2 bases from V and 1 base from J, with 8 bases in between. Germline CDR1 and CDR2: GTSNPN and SVGIG (reference sequence). The CDR3 contains 13 residues. The CDR3 protein is CAWSLQGNTEAFF. The CDR3 nucleotides are TGTGCCTGGAGTCTACAGGGGAACACTGAAGCTTTCTTT.

Worth noting for this clone: This CDR3 is also generated by other DNA sequences in the sample. V and J are TRBV18 and TRBJ1-4; maybe TRBD1 (5 bases). Germline V gives CDR1 KGHSH, CDR2 LQKENI. The CDR3 runs to 14 residues. V was clipped by 3 bases and J by 5 bases, with 10 bases between them. The CDR3 is CASSPPGLNEKLFF. In DNA form, the CDR3 reads TGTGCCAGCTCACCCCCGGGACTGAATGAAAAACTGTTTTTT.

The chain carries TRBV18 and TRBJ1-4, with TRBD1 matching 9 bases. Germline-derived CDR1 and CDR2 are KGHSH and LQKENI. The CDR3 has 13 residues. V lost 7 bases, J lost 7 bases, and 4 bases stayed unmatched. CDR3 sequence (DNA): TGTGCCAGCTGGAACAGGGGGCGTGAAAAACTGTTTTTT. Protein sequence: CASWNRGREKLFF.

The V gene is TRBV9, the J gene TRBJ2-5; unclear D gene. The CDR3 has 13 amino acids. Germline CDR1 SGDLS, CDR2 YYNGEE. Trimming shortened V by 1 base and J by 4 bases, and 8 bases separated the two germline ends. Here the CDR3 DNA reads TGTGCCAGCAGCGTAACAGCACGAGAGACCCAGTACTTC. This sequence encodes CASSVTARETQYF.